One and the same sample provided the 2 T cell receptor beta chains below, sequenced in a study of T cells in Graves' hyperthyroidism and ophthalmopathy. There were TCR beta CDR3 regions amplified from RNA transcripts. First-round RT-PCR targeting the TCR CDR3 was performed with the HTBI primer set. In TCRdb, the multiplex PCR reads were re-called with MiXCR into one record per CDR3 protein. This repertoire shows more than 550,000 distinct CDR3 sequences, about 17% found once; its top ten account for roughly 17%. Sequencing used blood. The receptors derive from a woman between 50 and 59 years old with Graves' hyperthyroidism that later progressed to Graves' ophthalmopathy.

This clonotype was recorded a few times. V and J are TRBV13 and TRBJ2-2, with 12 bases fitting TRBD1. The V and J ends lost 5 bases and 4 bases, in that order; junction bases with no gene match: 8. The CDR3 sequence is 17 residues long. Germline-derived CDR1 and CDR2 are PRHDT and FYEKMQ (reference sequence). CDR3 sequence (DNA): TGTGCCAGCAGCCCGCGTGGGACAGGGGGCAGCACCGGGGAGCTGTTTTTT. It encodes CASSPRGTGGSTGELFF.

The table lists this clonotype with a count of one. A single base separates this from a much larger clone, so it may be a read error. J is TRBJ2-1 and V is TRBV2, with 12 bases lining up with TRBD2. The J call could be wrong; TRBJ2-7 is a better fit for the DNA end. The CDR3 covers 13 residues. Per germline, CDR1 SNHLY and CDR2 FYNNEI. In DNA form, the CDR3 reads TGTGCCGGGGGACTAGCGGGTTACAATGAGCAGTACTTC. As protein: CAGGLAGYNEQYF.